The 12 T cell receptor beta chains given below trace back to one sample, sequenced in a study of blood T cell repertoires in COVID-19. Repertoires were generated with immunoSEQ multiplex PCR, while TCRdb's copy carries only in-frame clones and drops some. The data show around 84,000 clones, around four fifths seen once. The sequencing input was peripheral blood. The receptors here all came from a man older than 75 with active or convalescent COVID-19.

The V and J genes are TRBV2 and TRBJ2-3; 8 bases line up with TRBD1. CDR1 is SNHLY and CDR2 is FYNNEI in the germline V gene. The CDR3 loop spans 15 amino acids. J gave up 2 bases and V 5 bases, and 6 bases lay outside the gene matches. DNA for the CDR3: TGTGCCAGCAGTTCGGCAGGGGGCAACACAGATACGCAGTATTTT. This codes for CASSSAGGNTDTQYF.

The chain recombines TRBV10-3 with TRBJ1-1; 10 nucleotides align to TRBD1. The CDR3 has 15 amino acids. Germline assignment: CDR1 ENHRY and CDR2 SYGVKD. V shed 6 bases, J shed 11 bases, and the junction held 15 bases outside the gene matches. The CDR3 nucleotides read TGTGCCATCAGGGAGGGGACAGGGGCTTCGAAGACGGCTTTCTTT. It specifies CAIREGTGASKTAFF.

V gene TRBV5-6 combines with J gene TRBJ2-7; TRBD2 might be the D (6 bases). V was trimmed by 4 bases and J by 0 bases, leaving 11 bases between them. This CDR3 is 14 amino acids long. Germline V lookup: CDR1 SGHDT, CDR2 YYEEEE. CDR3 in amino acids: CASSRLGSSYEQYV. The CDR3 DNA is TGTGCCAGCAGCCGACTAGGGAGCTCCTACGAGCAGTACGTC.

This clone showed up just once. This rearrangement joins TRBV2 to TRBJ2-5; no reliable D call. The CDR3 is made up of 12 amino acids. Germline assignment: CDR1 SNHLY and CDR2 FYNNEI. Trimming took 9 bases from V and 3 from J, leaving 11 bases between them. CDR3 region: CASNYNEETQYF. Written as DNA, the CDR3 is TGTGCCAGTAATTACAACGAAGAGACCCAGTACTTC.

The chain carries TRBV5-1 and TRBJ2-2; 8 nucleotides match TRBD1. Germline V gives CDR1 SGHRS, CDR2 YFSETQ. V dropped 4 bases and J dropped 6; count of bases not matched to a gene: 8. The CDR3 has 15 amino acids. The CDR3 sequence: CASSLWDRRAGELFF. DNA for the CDR3: TGCGCCAGCAGCCTCTGGGACAGGAGGGCCGGGGAGCTGTTTTTT.

In its sample, this clone was seen once. The V gene is TRBV29-1, the J gene TRBJ1-1, with D uncertain. There are 12 residues in the CDR3. Germline values: CDR1 SQVTM, CDR2 ANQGSEA. The ends were cut back, 5 bases at V and 5 bases at J, with 12 bases in the middle. The CDR3 loop is CSVIARTTEAFF. The DNA of the CDR3 is TGCAGCGTTATAGCAAGAACAACTGAAGCTTTCTTT. The full variable domain, its missing parts supplied by reference TRBV29-1 and TRBJ1-1, is SAVISQKPSRDICQRGTSLTIQCQVDSQVTMMFWYRQQPGQSLTLIATANQGSEATYESGFVIDKFPISRPNLTFSTLTVSNMSPEDSSIYLCSVIARTTEAFFGQGTRLTVV.

The chain uses TRBV6-5 and TRBJ2-1; D remains unclear. Germline V gene data show CDR1 as MNHEY and CDR2 as SVGAGI. The CDR3 is 15 amino acids. The V end was cut by 6 bases, the J end by 0 bases, with 12 bases between. DNA for the CDR3: TGTGCCAGCAGCCAAAGCATAAGCTCCTACAATGAGCAGTTCTTC. Its translation: CASSQSISSYNEQFF.

The rearrangement uses TRBV5-6 and TRBJ1-2, with 9 bases that match TRBD1. There are 15 residues in the CDR3. J was trimmed by 0 bases and V by 4 bases; bases with no gene match: 4. The germline V gene has CDR1 SGHDT and CDR2 YYEEEE. The CDR3 spells CASSEQGAPNYGYTF. CDR3 sequence (DNA): TGTGCCAGCAGCGAACAGGGGGCGCCTAACTATGGCTACACCTTC. Using reference TRBV5-6 and TRBJ1-2 for the parts outside the CDR3, the full variable domain is DAGVTQSPTHLIKTRGQQVTLRCSPKSGHDTVSWYQQALGQGPQFIFQYYEEEERQRGNFPDRFSGHQFPNYSSELNVNALLLGDSALYLCASSEQGAPNYGYTFGSGTRLTVV.

V and J are TRBV19 and TRBJ1-4, with a weak D call TRBD1 (5 bases). V was pared by 5 bases and J by 7 bases, with 14 bases between. CDR3 size: 14 residues. From germline, CDR1 is LNHDA and CDR2 SQIVND (reference sequence). The CDR3 loop is CASSGGLRGEKLFF. DNA of the CDR3: TGTGCCAGTAGTGGGGGGTTAAGGGGTGAAAAACTGTTTTTT.

In its sample, this clone was seen a few times. V and J are TRBV5-1 and TRBJ1-1; D may be TRBD1 (6 bases). Germline V lookup: CDR1 SGHRS, CDR2 YFSETQ. CDR3 length: 14 amino acids. Trimming shortened V by 3 bases and J by 0 bases, and 9 bases separated the two germline ends. CDR3 in amino acids: CASSWGGLNTEAFF. The CDR3 DNA sequence: TGCGCCAGCAGCTGGGGGGGCCTGAACACTGAAGCTTTCTTT.

The chain uses TRBV19 and TRBJ2-5, with D maybe TRBD1 (5 bases). The V gene lost 2 bases and the J gene lost 3 bases, with 7 bases spanning the gap. There are 13 residues in the CDR3. Germline loops: CDR1 LNHDA, CDR2 SQIVND (reference sequence). CDR3 coding DNA: TGTGCCAGTAGTATAACCAGGGAAGAGACCCAGTACTTC. This gives the protein CASSITREETQYF.

The chain combines TRBV29-1 with TRBJ1-1; no clear D gene. The CDR3 contains 9 residues. The germline gives CDR1 SQVTM, CDR2 ANQGSEA. Trimming took 7 bases from V and 4 from J, leaving 4 bases between them. CDR3 coding DNA: TGCAGCGGCGGCACTGAAGCTTTCTTT. This sequence encodes CSGGTEAFF. The complete variable domain, with remaining parts taken from reference TRBV29-1 and TRBJ1-1, reads SAVISQKPSRDICQRGTSLTIQCQVDSQVTMMFWYRQQPGQSLTLIATANQGSEATYESGFVIDKFPISRPNLTFSTLTVSNMSPEDSSIYLCSGGTEAFFGQGTRLTVV.